Reported below is one TCR beta chain. Its matching antigen is unknown. Its ends do not fully match the called genes, so a read error is possible. This sample was taken from a study of tumor-infiltrating lymphocytes in glioblastoma multiforme. Three nested ARM-PCR rounds with V-beta and C-beta primers built TCRB libraries. In TCRdb, the multiplex PCR reads were re-called with MiXCR into one record per CDR3 protein. Of 25,000 to 35,000 distinct CDR3 sequences in the sample, roughly 64% were seen once. General observations from the study: Just one glioblastoma patient contributed to the TCR-mutation comparison. Unequal TCR RNA per T cell might skew measured clone sizes.

The CDR3 runs to 13 residues. This clonotype was sampled from a male donor with glioblastoma. The sample comprised brain tumor tissue. The chain has TRBV12-3 or TRBV12-4 and TRBJ2-1, with a weak D call TRBD2 (7 bases). CDR3 sequence (DNA): TGCGCCAGCAGTTTAGGGGGGGTCAATGAGCAGTTCTTC. Amino acids: CASSLGGVNEQFF.